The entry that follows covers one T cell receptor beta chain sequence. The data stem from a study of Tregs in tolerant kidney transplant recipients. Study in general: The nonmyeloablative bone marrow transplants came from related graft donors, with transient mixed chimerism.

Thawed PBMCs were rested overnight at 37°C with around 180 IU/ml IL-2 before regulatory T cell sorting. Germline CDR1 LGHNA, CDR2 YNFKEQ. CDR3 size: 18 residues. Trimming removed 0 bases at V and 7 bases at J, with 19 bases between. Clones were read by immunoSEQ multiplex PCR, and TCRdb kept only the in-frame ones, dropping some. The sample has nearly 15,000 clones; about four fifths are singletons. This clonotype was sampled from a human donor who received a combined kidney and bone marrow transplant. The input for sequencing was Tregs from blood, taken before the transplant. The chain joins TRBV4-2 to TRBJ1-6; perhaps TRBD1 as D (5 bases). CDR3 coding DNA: TGTGCCAGCAGCCAAGAGCCCCCCACAGGCGTTAGAAATTCACCCCTCCACTTT. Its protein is CASSQEPPTGVRNSPLHF.